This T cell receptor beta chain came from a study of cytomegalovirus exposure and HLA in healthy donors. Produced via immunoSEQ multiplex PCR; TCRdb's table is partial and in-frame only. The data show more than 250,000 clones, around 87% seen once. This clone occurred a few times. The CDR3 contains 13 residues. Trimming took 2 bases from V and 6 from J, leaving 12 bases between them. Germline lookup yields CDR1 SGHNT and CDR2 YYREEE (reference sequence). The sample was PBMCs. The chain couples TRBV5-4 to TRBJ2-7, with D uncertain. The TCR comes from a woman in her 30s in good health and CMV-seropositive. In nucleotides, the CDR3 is TGTGCCAGCAGCTTAATCACGGCCCGCGAGCAGTACTTC. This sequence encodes CASSLITAREQYF.